This TCR beta chain was identified in a study of blood T cell repertoires in COVID-19. Study-level information: Samples of COVID-19 (acute and convalescent) were obtained from the United States, Italy and Spain.

The count of this clone is one. How the authors handled the data: Nucleated cell counts were estimated from reference gene primer amplification. Measured with immunoSEQ multiplex PCR; TCRdb has only the in-frame clones, and not every one. That table gives V, J and clone size, and the DNA gave D and trimming. The repertoire has roughly 69,000 clones, roughly three quarters of them found once; the top ten carry about 14%. Seattle's enrolled individuals joined amid active infection and were then monitored longitudinally. Germline V gene sequence: CDR1 LNHDA, CDR2 SQIVND (reference sequence). V was shortened by 4 bases and J by 4 bases, with 7 bases between the two germline ends. CDR3 length equals 12 residues.

The genes are TRBV19 and TRBJ1-2; D remains ambiguous. This TCR was sampled from a man in his sixties with COVID-19, enrolled during active disease. Sequencing was carried out using peripheral blood. The CDR3 protein is CASSNPGYGYTF. The DNA of the CDR3 is TGTGCCAGTAGTAACCCGGGCTATGGCTACACCTTC.